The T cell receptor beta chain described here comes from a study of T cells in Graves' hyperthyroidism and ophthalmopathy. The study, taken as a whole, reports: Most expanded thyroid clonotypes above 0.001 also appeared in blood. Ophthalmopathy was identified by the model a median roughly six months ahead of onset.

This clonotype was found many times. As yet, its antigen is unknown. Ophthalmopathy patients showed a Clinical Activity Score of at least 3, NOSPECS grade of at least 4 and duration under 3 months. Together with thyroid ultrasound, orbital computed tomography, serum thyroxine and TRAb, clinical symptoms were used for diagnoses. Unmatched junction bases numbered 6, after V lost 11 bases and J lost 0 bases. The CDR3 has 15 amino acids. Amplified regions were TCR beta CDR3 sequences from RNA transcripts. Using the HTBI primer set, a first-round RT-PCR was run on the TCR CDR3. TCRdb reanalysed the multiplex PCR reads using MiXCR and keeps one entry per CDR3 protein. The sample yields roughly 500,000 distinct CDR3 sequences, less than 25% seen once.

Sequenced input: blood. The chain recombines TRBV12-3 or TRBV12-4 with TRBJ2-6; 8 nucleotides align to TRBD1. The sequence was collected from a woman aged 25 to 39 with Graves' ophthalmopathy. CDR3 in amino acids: CADGTGGSGANVLTF. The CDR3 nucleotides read TGTGCCGACGGGACAGGAGGCTCTGGGGCCAACGTCCTGACTTTC.